What follows are 32 T cell receptor beta chains derived from one specimen sequenced in a study of T cell responses to AZD1222 COVID-19 vaccine. Measured with immunoSEQ multiplex PCR; TCRdb has only the in-frame clones, and not every one. The repertoire holds approximately 110,000 clones, with 88% as singletons. The sample consisted of peripheral blood, taken on day 0 of MenACWY control vaccination. These receptors all stem from an adult in good health.

The J gene is TRBJ1-1, the V gene TRBV6-5, with D unclear. Trimming left V 0 bases short and J 8 bases short, with 10 bases between. The CDR3 covers 13 residues. Germline values: CDR1 MNHEY, CDR2 SVGAGI. The CDR3 region has the DNA TGTGCCAGCAGTTACTCGGTTTCGGGGGAAGCTTTCTTT. Its translation: CASSYSVSGEAFF.

In nucleotides, the CDR3 is TGTGCCAGCAGAACGACAGGGGGGAACACTGAAGCTTTCTTT. The encoded protein is CASRTTGGNTEAFF. The rearrangement uses TRBV28 and TRBJ1-1, with TRBD1 identical over 9 bases. V shed 6 bases and J 1 base; nucleotides not matched to a gene: 3. The CDR3 contains 14 residues. CDR1 is MDHEN and CDR2 is SYDVKM in the germline V gene.

The rearrangement uses TRBV5-1 and TRBJ1-5; 8 positions agree with TRBD1. The germline CDR1 and CDR2 sequences are SGHRS and YFSETQ. There are 15 residues in the CDR3. Unmatched junction bases numbered 6, after V lost 5 bases and J lost 2 bases. CDR3 residues: CASRPTGERNQPQHF. The CDR3 coding sequence is TGCGCCAGCAGGCCGACAGGGGAGCGCAATCAGCCCCAGCATTTT.

The chain employs TRBV5-8 and TRBJ2-2; 13 nucleotides match TRBD2. This CDR3 spans 17 amino acids. CDR1 is SGHTS and CDR2 is YDEGEE in the germline V gene. The V and J ends lost 4 bases and 1 base, in that order; junction bases with no gene match: 4. In DNA, the CDR3 is TGTGCCAGCAGCCAGGGACTAGCGGGGAGGAACACCGGGGAGCTGTTTTTT. This sequence encodes CASSQGLAGRNTGELFF.

The chain joins TRBV4-3 to TRBJ1-5; D is undetermined. Trimming stripped 0 bases from V and 3 bases from J, with 12 bases between. CDR1 and CDR2 (germline): LGHNA, YSLEER. There are 16 residues in the CDR3. The CDR3: CASSQELDGYNQPQHF. The CDR3 nucleotides read TGCGCCAGCAGCCAAGAGCTCGACGGGTACAATCAGCCCCAGCATTTT.

This clone was detected once. The chain carries TRBV7-2 and TRBJ2-7; TRBD1 agrees at 9 bases. The V segment lost 5 bases and the J segment 9 bases; nucleotides outside the gene matches: 5. Germline CDR1 reads SGHTA; CDR2 reads FQGNSA. The CDR3 runs 12 residues. CDR3 coding DNA: TGTGCCAGCAGCCTAACAGGGGGCGCGCAGTACTTC. It yields the protein CASSLTGGAQYF. The whole variable domain, remainder taken from reference TRBV7-2 and TRBJ2-7, is GAGVSQSPSNKVTEKGKDVELRCDPISGHTALYWYRQSLGQGLEFLIYFQGNSAPDKSGLPSDRFSAERTGGSVSTLTIQRTQQEDSAVYLCASSLTGGAQYFGPGTRLTVT.

V and J are TRBV5-5 and TRBJ2-6; no clear D. In germline, CDR1 is SGHKS, CDR2 YYEKEE (reference sequence). V gave up 4 bases and J gave up 2 bases, with 7 bases separating them. CDR3 size: 14 residues. The CDR3, as DNA: TGTGCCAGCAGCGCCGAACCTGGGGCCAACGTCCTGACTTTC. Protein sequence: CASSAEPGANVLTF.

The chain links TRBV30 to TRBJ1-5; maybe TRBD1 (6 bases). CDR1 and CDR2 from the germline V gene are GTSNPN and SVGIG (reference sequence). Trimming stripped 1 base from V and 6 bases from J, with 16 bases between. The CDR3 consists of 15 residues. CDR3 loop: CAWSGGQATGQPQHF. CDR3 DNA: TGTGCCTGGAGTGGGGGGCAGGCTACGGGTCAGCCCCAGCATTTT.

The CDR3 coding sequence is TGTGCCACCCAGGGACAGGAAACCGGGGAGCTGTTTTTT. The encoded protein is CATQGQETGELFF. V gene TRBV2 combines with J gene TRBJ2-2, with 8 bases identical to TRBD1. The CDR3 has 13 amino acids. With V trimmed by 10 bases and J by 5 bases, 6 bases remained unmatched. Germline-derived CDR1 and CDR2 are SNHLY and FYNNEI.

The rearrangement joins TRBV27 to TRBJ2-7; D unresolved. Per germline, CDR1 MNHEY and CDR2 SMNVEV (reference sequence). Trimming removed 5 bases at V and 7 bases at J, with 24 bases between. CDR3 size: 16 residues. The CDR3 DNA reads as TGTGCCAGCAGTACTACCGGACCCTTTACCGTGTGGGAGCAGTACTTC. This sequence encodes CASSTTGPFTVWEQYF.

This clone was seen a single time. This rearrangement joins TRBV6-5 to TRBJ1-4, with 9 bases matching TRBD1. CDR3 size: 12 residues. The germline V gene encodes CDR1 MNHEY and CDR2 SVGAGI. The V gene end was trimmed by 6 bases and the J gene end by 8 bases; junction bases not matched to a gene: 1. CDR3 in DNA: TGTGCCAGCAGCGGGACAGGGGAAAAACTGTTTTTT. Translated: CASSGTGEKLFF.

The V gene is TRBV24-1, the J gene TRBJ1-3; D unclear. The CDR3 loop spans 12 amino acids. The V gene's germline CDR1 is KGHDR and CDR2 SFDVKD. Trimming left V 10 bases short and J 0 bases short, with 6 bases between. As DNA, the CDR3 is TGTGCCACGCAGGACTCTGGAAACACCATATATTTT. Translating gives CATQDSGNTIYF.

The chain joins TRBV6-5 to TRBJ2-1, with D possibly TRBD2 on 5 matching bases. This CDR3 has 12 residues. Germline CDR1 MNHEY, CDR2 SVGAGI. The V gene lost 8 bases and the J gene lost 3 bases, with 8 bases spanning the gap. The chain's CDR3 is CASGGLYNEQFF. The CDR3 region has the DNA TGTGCCAGCGGCGGGCTCTACAATGAGCAGTTCTTC.

V usage is TRBV7-8 and J usage is TRBJ2-7; the D is unclear. Germline CDR1 and CDR2: SGHVS and FQNEAQ. The CDR3 sequence is 13 residues long. The V end was cut by 1 base, the J end by 5 bases, with 9 bases between. CDR3 in DNA: TGTGCCAGCAGCTTAGTCCGTGGGGACGAGCAGTACTTC. It yields the protein CASSLVRGDEQYF.

This CDR3 reads CASRVPSGGGNQPQHF. CDR3 bases: TGTGCCAGCAGGGTACCAAGTGGGGGAGGCAATCAGCCCCAGCATTTT. The chain couples TRBV28 to TRBJ1-5, with D perhaps TRBD1 (5 bases). The CDR3 covers 16 residues. V was shortened by 6 bases and J by 2 bases, with 17 bases between the two germline ends. Germline lookup yields CDR1 MDHEN and CDR2 SYDVKM.

The rearrangement links TRBV13 to TRBJ1-1; D is unresolved. There are 13 residues in the CDR3. The germline gives CDR1 PRHDT, CDR2 FYEKMQ (reference sequence). With 3 bases removed from V and 1 base from J, the gap between germline ends came to 6 bases. CDR3 region: CASSFGENTEAFF. The CDR3 nucleotides read TGTGCCAGCAGCTTTGGAGAGAACACTGAAGCTTTCTTT.

The rearrangement links TRBV19 to TRBJ1-2; no definite D call. V gave up 3 bases and J gave up 3 bases, with 8 bases separating them. From germline, CDR1 is LNHDA and CDR2 SQIVND (reference sequence). This CDR3 has 13 residues. The CDR3 region is CASSIVPDYGYTF. DNA of the CDR3: TGTGCCAGTAGTATTGTACCCGACTATGGCTACACCTTC.

The genes are TRBV6-5 and TRBJ2-2; D might be TRBD1 or TRBD2, each matching 5 bases. The CDR3 is 14 amino acids. The V gene lost 6 bases and the J gene lost 0 bases, with 8 bases spanning the gap. The germline CDR1 and CDR2 sequences are MNHEY and SVGAGI. CDR3 nucleotides: TGTGCCAGCAGCAGGGAGTCGAACACCGGGGAGCTGTTTTTT. Its translation: CASSRESNTGELFF.

Details on this clone: A read error may produce the germline difference seen at one junction end. The rearrangement joins TRBV9 to TRBJ2-7; D remains ambiguous. The CDR3 length is 13 residues. Germline-derived CDR1 and CDR2 are SGDLS and YYNGEE. The DNA for the CDR3 is TGTGCCAGCAGCGTAGAGACCTCCTCCGAGCAGTACTTC. Translating gives CASSVETSSEQYF.

Only a few counts were recorded for this clone. The chain joins TRBV30 to TRBJ2-2; the match to TRBD2 covers 7 bases. The germline V gene has CDR1 GTSNPN and CDR2 SVGIG (reference sequence). CDR3 size: 15 residues. With 3 bases clipped from V and 1 base from J, the junction kept 5 bases outside the gene matches. CDR3 nucleotide sequence: TGTGCCTGGAGCCGACTAGCCATGAACACCGGGGAGCTGTTTTTT. It yields the protein CAWSRLAMNTGELFF.

The chain employs TRBV7-9 and TRBJ1-6; TRBD1 matches 8 bases. V trimming: 1 base; J trimming: 3 bases; junction bases outside the gene matches: 11. The CDR3 is made up of 19 amino acids. Per the germline V gene, CDR1 is SEHNR and CDR2 is FQNEAQ (reference sequence). As DNA, the CDR3 is TGTGCCAGCAGCTTAGTATCCGGGACAGGAGGCCGCTATAATTCACCCCTCCACTTT. This encodes CASSLVSGTGGRYNSPLHF.

The sample holds one count of this clone. The rearrangement links TRBV24-1 to TRBJ1-5, with no clear D. The V end lost 5 bases, the J end lost 6 bases, and 7 bases lay between the germline ends. The CDR3 covers 12 residues. Germline CDR1 reads KGHDR; CDR2 reads SFDVKD. The CDR3 spells CATSVAGQPQHF. DNA for the CDR3: TGTGCCACCAGTGTAGCCGGTCAGCCCCAGCATTTT.

V gene TRBV19 combines with J gene TRBJ1-2; D uncertain. Germline CDR1 is LNHDA and CDR2 is SQIVND (reference sequence). The ends were cut back, 3 bases at V and 7 bases at J, with 12 bases in the middle. This CDR3 is 13 amino acids long. This chain's CDR3 is CASSMAAGSGYTF. CDR3 DNA: TGTGCCAGTAGTATGGCGGCGGGGTCTGGCTACACCTTC.

The gene calls are TRBV15 and TRBJ2-1; D may be TRBD1 or TRBD2 (6 bases each). CDR1 and CDR2 (germline): LNHNV, YYDKDF (reference sequence). This CDR3 region has 16 residues. The V end was cut by 4 bases, the J end by 8 bases, with 21 bases between. The CDR3, as DNA: TGTGCCACCAGCACCCGGGGGCGTCCAAAGAGCGATGAGCAGTTCTTC. It translates to CATSTRGRPKSDEQFF.

The DNA for the CDR3 is TGTGCCAGCTCACCGGGACCAGGAAATGAAAAACTGTTTTTT. Its protein is CASSPGPGNEKLFF. The J gene is TRBJ1-4, the V gene TRBV18; the D gene is possibly TRBD1 (5 bases). The V end was cut by 3 bases, the J end by 5 bases, with 10 bases between. The CDR3 totals 14 residues. The germline CDR1 and CDR2 sequences are KGHSH and LQKENI.

The chain recombines TRBV11-3 with TRBJ1-1; the D is unclear. Per germline, CDR1 SGHNT and CDR2 YENEEA. The CDR3 extends over 13 amino acids. Trimming pared 4 bases from V and 1 base from J, leaving 7 bases between. CDR3 DNA: TGTGCCAGCAGCTATACAGAGAACACTGAAGCTTTCTTT. This translates into CASSYTENTEAFF.

CDR3 nucleotides: TGCGCCAGCAGCCAAGATGAGGGCAGGGCGGCAAGAATTCAGCCCCAGCATTTT. Its protein product is CASSQDEGRAARIQPQHF. The V gene is TRBV4-1, the J gene TRBJ1-5, with a tentative D call TRBD1 (5 bases). Germline-derived CDR1 and CDR2 are MGHRA and YSYEKL. Between the trimmed V and J ends, which lost 0 bases and 6 bases, there was a span of 21 bases. This CDR3 spans 18 amino acids.

This clone was found a few times. The chain recombines TRBV6-4 with TRBJ2-1, with TRBD2 matching 11 bases. CDR1 is MRHNA, CDR2 SNTAGT, per germline. There are 15 residues in the CDR3. The trim removed 5 bases at V and 2 bases at J, leaving 2 bases unmatched. CDR3 amino acids: CASSLTSGTYNEQFF. The CDR3 nucleotides read TGTGCCAGCAGTCTGACTAGCGGGACCTACAATGAGCAGTTCTTC.

The genes are TRBV19 and TRBJ2-3; no definite D call. Trimming removed 6 bases from V and 6 bases from J, with 7 bases in between. Germline V gives CDR1 LNHDA, CDR2 SQIVND (reference sequence). The CDR3 contains 11 residues. CDR3 bases: TGTGCCAGTAGCTTGGGGGATACGCAGTATTTT. Amino acid sequence: CASSLGDTQYF.

The V and J genes are TRBV7-2 and TRBJ1-2, with no clear D. This CDR3 has 13 amino acids. CDR1 and CDR2 (germline): SGHTA, FQGNSA. Trimming removed 1 base at V and 6 bases at J, with 9 bases between. CDR3 in amino acids: CASSLVNIDGYTF. The CDR3 nucleotides read TGTGCCAGCAGCTTAGTGAACATCGATGGCTACACCTTC.

This sequence joins TRBV4-1 and TRBJ2-1, with D possibly matching TRBD2 (6 bases). The CDR3 has 14 amino acids. The germline gives CDR1 MGHRA, CDR2 YSYEKL. V gave up 4 bases and J gave up 5 bases, with 12 bases separating them. This chain's CDR3 is CASSRGGNNNEQFF. The CDR3 nucleotides read TGCGCCAGCAGCCGGGGAGGAAATAACAATGAGCAGTTCTTC.

The CDR3 region has the DNA TGTGCCAGCAGCTTAGGAAGCGGGTGGACCGGGGAGCTGTTTTTT. The encoded protein is CASSLGSGWTGELFF. V usage is TRBV7-2 and J usage is TRBJ2-2; a possible D gene is TRBD2 (6 bases). The CDR3 extends over 15 amino acids. Germline V gene sequence: CDR1 SGHTA, CDR2 FQGNSA. V shed 1 base and J shed 5 bases, with 11 bases lying between them. Based on the CDR3 plus reference TRBV7-2 and TRBJ2-2, the full variable domain is GAGVSQSPSNKVTEKGKDVELRCDPISGHTALYWYRQSLGQGLEFLIYFQGNSAPDKSGLPSDRFSAERTGGSVSTLTIQRTQQEDSAVYLCASSLGSGWTGELFFGEGSRLTVL.